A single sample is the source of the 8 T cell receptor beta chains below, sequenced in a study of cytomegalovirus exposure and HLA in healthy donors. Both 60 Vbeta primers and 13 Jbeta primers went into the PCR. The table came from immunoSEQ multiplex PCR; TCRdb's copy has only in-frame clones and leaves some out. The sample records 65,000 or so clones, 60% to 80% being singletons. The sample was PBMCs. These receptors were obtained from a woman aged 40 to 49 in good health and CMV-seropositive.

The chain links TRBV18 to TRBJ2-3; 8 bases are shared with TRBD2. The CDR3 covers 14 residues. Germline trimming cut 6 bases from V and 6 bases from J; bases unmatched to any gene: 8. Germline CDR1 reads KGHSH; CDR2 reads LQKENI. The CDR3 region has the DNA TGTGCCAGCTCCCCGGGGGGGTCGTCCGATACGCAGTATTTT. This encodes CASSPGGSSDTQYF.

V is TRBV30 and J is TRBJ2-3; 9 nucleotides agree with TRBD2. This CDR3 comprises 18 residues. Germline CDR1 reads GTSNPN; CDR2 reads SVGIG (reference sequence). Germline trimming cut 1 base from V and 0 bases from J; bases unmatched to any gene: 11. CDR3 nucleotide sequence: TGTGCCTGGAGTGACGATAGCGGGGGCCTAACTAGCACAGATACGCAGTATTTT. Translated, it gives CAWSDDSGGLTSTDTQYF.

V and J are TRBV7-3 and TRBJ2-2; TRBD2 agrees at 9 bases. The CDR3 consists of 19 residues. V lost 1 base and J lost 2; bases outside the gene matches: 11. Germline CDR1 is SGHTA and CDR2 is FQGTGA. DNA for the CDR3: TGTGCCAGCAGCTTAAGGATTGGTAGCGGGGGAGCCAACACCGGGGAGCTGTTTTTT. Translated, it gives CASSLRIGSGGANTGELFF.

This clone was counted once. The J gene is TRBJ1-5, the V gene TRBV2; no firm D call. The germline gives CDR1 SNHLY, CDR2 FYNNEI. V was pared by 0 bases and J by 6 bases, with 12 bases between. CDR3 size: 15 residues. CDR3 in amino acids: CASSEALGRSQPQHF. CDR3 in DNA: TGTGCCAGCAGTGAAGCGCTCGGGAGGAGTCAGCCCCAGCATTTT.

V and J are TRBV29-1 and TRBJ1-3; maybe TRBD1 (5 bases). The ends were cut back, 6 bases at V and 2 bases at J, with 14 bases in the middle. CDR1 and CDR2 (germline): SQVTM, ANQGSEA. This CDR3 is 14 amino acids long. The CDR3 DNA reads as TGCAGCGTCGAGGGTGGGGGGACTGGAAACACCATATATTTT. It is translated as CSVEGGGTGNTIYF.

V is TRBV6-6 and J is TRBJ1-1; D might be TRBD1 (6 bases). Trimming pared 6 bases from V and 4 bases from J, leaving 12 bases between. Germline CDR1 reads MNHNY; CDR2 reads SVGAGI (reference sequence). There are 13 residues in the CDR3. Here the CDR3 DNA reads TGTGCCAGCAGACTCGGACAGTTCACTGAAGCTTTCTTT. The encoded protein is CASRLGQFTEAFF.

The CDR3 loop reads CSGGGGAETDTQYF. CDR3 bases: TGCAGCGGCGGAGGGGGGGCAGAGACAGATACGCAGTATTTT. The chain links TRBV29-1 to TRBJ2-3, with a weak D call TRBD2 (7 bases). Germline loops: CDR1 SQVTM, CDR2 ANQGSEA. The CDR3 sequence is 14 residues long. Trimming cost V 7 bases and J 3 bases, with 17 bases left between them.

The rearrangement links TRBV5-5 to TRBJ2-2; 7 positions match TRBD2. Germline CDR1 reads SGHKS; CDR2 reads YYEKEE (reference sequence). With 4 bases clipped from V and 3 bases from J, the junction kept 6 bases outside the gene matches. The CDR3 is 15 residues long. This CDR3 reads CASSPAGMYTGELFF. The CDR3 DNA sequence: TGTGCCAGCAGCCCAGCGGGGATGTACACCGGGGAGCTGTTTTTT.